This T cell receptor (beta chain) was recorded in a study of shared clonotypes between healthy human individuals. Repertoires were generated with immunoSEQ multiplex PCR, while TCRdb's copy carries only in-frame clones and drops some. In the table there are roughly 490,000 clones, about 79% of which are singletons. Overall study findings and caveats: The study sampled only blood, and tissue repertoires likely differ.

Germline loops: CDR1 SEHNR, CDR2 FQNEAQ (reference sequence). V lost 3 bases and J lost 5, with 11 bases in between. CDR3 length: 13 residues. Comment on this clone: Antigen unknown. The same CDR3 can be traced to other DNA sequences in this sample.

Sequences were obtained from PBMCs. The chain joins TRBV7-9 to TRBJ2-7, with D perhaps TRBD2 (6 bases). The TCR comes from a middle-aged woman in good health. Some clones in this sample may be carry-over from other donors' samples. The CDR3 DNA sequence: TGTGCCAGCAGCTTGGGGGGAGTCGACGAGCAGTACTTC. Translating gives CASSLGGVDEQYF.